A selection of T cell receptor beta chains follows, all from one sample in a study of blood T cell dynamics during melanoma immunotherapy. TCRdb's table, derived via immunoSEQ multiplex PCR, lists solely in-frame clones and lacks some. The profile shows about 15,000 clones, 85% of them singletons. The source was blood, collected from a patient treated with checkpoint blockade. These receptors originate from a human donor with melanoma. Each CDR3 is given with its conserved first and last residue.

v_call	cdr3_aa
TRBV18	CASSQDHGGEQPQHF
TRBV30	CAWSPQGGDEQYF
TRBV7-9	CASSTQSFVGNTEAFF
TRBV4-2	CASSRVQSTGGFQETQYF
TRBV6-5	CASRPGINYGYTF
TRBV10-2	CASKETQYF
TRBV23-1	CASRIRDSGGTLSYEQYF
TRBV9	CASSPTGTANEKLFF
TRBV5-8	CASSPGVKPSAYEQYF
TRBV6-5	CASSKTRSGYTF
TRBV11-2	CASSLLLESYEQYF
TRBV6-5	CASSFGETQYF
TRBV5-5	CASSFRGAGELFF
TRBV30	CAWSVSASGSYNEQFF
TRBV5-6	CASSPARTGGINEQYF
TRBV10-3	CAIRDQGGEQFF
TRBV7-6	CASSLVTEEKLFF
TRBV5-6	CASSFRVSSSYEQYF
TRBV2	CASSEMQAYEQYF
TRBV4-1	CASSREGGREQYF
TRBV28	CASSPHRVREKLFF
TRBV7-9	CASSLLASALATDTQYF
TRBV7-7	CASSTRQGSQETQYF
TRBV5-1	CASSLVQPNEKLFF
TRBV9	CASSTWTGGNYGYTF
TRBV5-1	CASSLGGMDEKLFF
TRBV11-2	CASGGPGSYEQYF
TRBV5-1	CASSLGTSNGELFF
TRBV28	CASSLGDIRAQYF
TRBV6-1	CASKQDEYYGYTF
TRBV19	CASTSGGLADTQYF
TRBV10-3	CAISAVLGANTEAFF
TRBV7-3	CASSSRTGRGGELFF
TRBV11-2	CASSLLPTSRGKLFF
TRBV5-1	CASSPGTGVTGELFF
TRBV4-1	CASSRSTGGSDTQYF
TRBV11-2	CASSFRNGLYGYTF
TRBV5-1	CASSPLRKDTEAFF
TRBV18	CASSPPDLGASYEQYF
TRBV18	CASSPGGGNTEAFF
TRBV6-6	CASTRGFNPFDTQYF